This TCR beta chain is drawn from a study of blood T cell repertoires in COVID-19. In the authors' workflow: Estimation of nucleated cell counts was performed using reference gene primer amplification. Produced via immunoSEQ multiplex PCR; TCRdb's table is partial and in-frame only. That table furnishes V, J and clone size, whereas the DNA furnished D and trimming. The table has 160,000 or so clones, roughly 80% seen once; the top ten hold approximately 7.7%. Participant age was roughly 18 to 100 years, and participants resided in 25 or so US areas. Trimming removed 4 bases from V and 5 bases from J; junction bases left unmatched: 17. This CDR3 has 20 residues. The germline V gene encodes CDR1 LGHNA and CDR2 YNFKEQ.

The rearrangement links TRBV4-2 to TRBJ2-2, with TRBD2 identical over 12 bases. Sequenced sample: PBMCs or T cells enriched from blood (not recorded which). The sequence was collected from a woman aged 50 to 60 who had recovered from COVID-19. CDR3 bases: TGTGCCAGCAGCCTTCTTTTAAGGCTAGCGGGAGGGGGAGGGACCGGGGAGCTGTTTTTT. Its translation is CASSLLLRLAGGGGTGELFF.